Each of the 2 T cell receptor beta chains below was sequenced from the same sample in a study of T-cell reconstitution after alpha-beta-depleted transplantation in children. It was with unique molecular identifiers that the TCRbeta library was prepared. TCRdb re-called the PCR reads with MiXCR, one entry per CDR3 protein. The table shows about 600,000 distinct CDR3 sequences, with about 21% occurring only once. Sequencing used PBMCs, mostly from graft donor cells, obtained 360 days after TCRalphabeta/CD19-depleted stem cell transplant. These receptors all come from a boy under three years old who had a stem cell transplant for acute myeloid leukemia, so the T cells may come from the graft donor.

This clonotype was recorded once. The V call is TRBV3-1, the J call TRBJ2-1, with 14 bases matching TRBD2. The CDR3 is 16 amino acids. Trimming took 7 bases from V and 5 from J; bases not matched to a gene: 7. The germline V gene encodes CDR1 LGHDT and CDR2 YNNKEL (reference sequence). The CDR3 here is CASTRLAGGSHNEQFF. The CDR3 DNA sequence: TGTGCCAGCACCCGACTAGCGGGGGGGTCCCACAATGAGCAGTTCTTC.

This clonotype has at least ten counts. The chain has TRBV27 and TRBJ2-1; 8 bases align to TRBD1. Germline V gene data show CDR1 as MNHEY and CDR2 as SMNVEV (reference sequence). The CDR3 is 16 residues long. V lost 8 bases to trimming and J lost 6 bases; unmatched junction nucleotides: 15. The CDR3 sequence: CASGLTGVSAINEQFF. In nucleotides, the CDR3 is TGTGCCAGCGGCCTGACAGGGGTCAGTGCAATCAATGAGCAGTTCTTC.